A selection of T cell receptor beta chains follows, all from one sample in a study of patients and donors after allogeneic stem cell transplantation. Each CDR3 protein gets one entry after TCRdb re-called the RT-PCR reads with MiXCR. This sample has under 200,000 distinct CDR3 sequences, with approximately 30% found just once. Sequencing used blood, either unsorted or a sorted T cell fraction (not recorded which). These receptors were collected from a human donor who was either an allogeneic HSCT recipient or a stem cell or donor lymphocyte infusion donor (not recorded which). It is not recorded whose cells these are; they may come from a transplant donor. Both conserved end residues are part of each CDR3. Fields, in order: D gene, J gene, V gene, clone size, CDR3 protein, CDR3 DNA. D genes are given only for firm matches. Part of the rows lack a size; the others show once, few, many or a class for expanded clones.

D: TRBD1; J: TRBJ1-5; V: TRBV20-1; size: .; CDR3: CSATRQGRALQPQHF; DNA: TGCAGTGCTACCCGACAGGGGCGGGCATTACAGCCCCAGCATTTT
D: .; J: TRBJ2-5; V: TRBV3-1; size: .; CDR3: CASSQVYQGTQYF; DNA: TGTGCCAGCAGCCAAGTGTATCAAGGGACCCAGTACTTC
D: .; J: TRBJ1-3; V: TRBV5-1; size: many; CDR3: CASSQANGNTIYF; DNA: TGCGCCAGCAGCCAAGCAAACGGAAACACCATATATTTT
D: .; J: TRBJ1-4; V: TRBV28; size: few; CDR3: CASSPPGGTPKLFF; DNA: TGTGCCAGCAGTCCTCCGGGGGGCACCCCAAAACTGTTTTTT
D: TRBD1; J: TRBJ1-3; V: TRBV18; size: .; CDR3: CASSPMDRSAGNTIYF; DNA: TGTGCCAGCTCACCGATGGACAGGTCGGCCGGAAACACCATATATTTT
D: .; J: TRBJ1-2; V: TRBV13; size: many; CDR3: CASSLRYWPGQLSNYGYTF; DNA: TGTGCCAGCAGCTTAAGATACTGGCCAGGGCAATTATCTAACTATGGCTACACCTTC
D: TRBD2; J: TRBJ2-7; V: TRBV6-2/TRBV6-3; size: .; CDR3: CASREGLAGAYEQYF; DNA: TGTGCCAGCAGGGAGGGACTAGCGGGAGCCTACGAGCAGTACTTC
D: .; J: TRBJ1-4; V: TRBV5-6; size: few; CDR3: CASSLEWESNEKLFF; DNA: TGTGCCAGCAGCTTGGAGTGGGAATCTAATGAAAAACTGTTTTTT
D: TRBD1; J: TRBJ2-4; V: TRBV7-2; size: .; CDR3: CASRRTGGGIQYF; DNA: TGTGCCAGCAGACGGACAGGGGGTGGCATTCAGTACTTC
D: TRBD2; J: TRBJ2-1; V: TRBV24-1; size: .; CDR3: CATSGLAGHEQFF; DNA: TGTGCCACCAGTGGGCTAGCGGGACATGAGCAGTTCTTC
D: TRBD1; J: TRBJ2-4; V: TRBV27; size: few; CDR3: CASSSWTGTKNIQYF; DNA: TGTGCCAGCAGTTCATGGACAGGCACCAAAAACATTCAGTACTTC
D: TRBD1; J: TRBJ1-1; V: TRBV7-8; size: few; CDR3: CASSPRMGQRNTEAFF; DNA: TGTGCCAGCAGCCCCCGTATGGGACAGCGGAACACTGAAGCTTTCTTT
D: .; J: TRBJ1-5; V: TRBV19; size: .; CDR3: CATTTGFQPQHF; DNA: TGTGCCACCACGACAGGTTTTCAGCCCCAGCATTTT
D: .; J: TRBJ1-1; V: TRBV10-3; size: .; CDR3: CAISEGARTEAFF; DNA: TGTGCCATCAGTGAGGGGGCGCGGACTGAAGCTTTCTTT
D: .; J: TRBJ1-2; V: TRBV7-6; size: .; CDR3: CASSLGAAPYGYTF; DNA: TGTGCCAGCAGCTTAGGCGCGGCGCCCTATGGCTACACCTTC
D: .; J: TRBJ1-1; V: TRBV5-1; size: many; CDR3: CASSSGQGNTEAFF; DNA: TGCGCCAGCAGCTCGGGACAAGGGAACACTGAAGCTTTCTTT
D: .; J: TRBJ1-1; V: TRBV29-1; size: many; CDR3: CSVARGTEAFF; DNA: TGCAGCGTTGCACGGGGCACTGAAGCTTTCTTT
D: TRBD2; J: TRBJ2-7; V: TRBV3-1; size: .; CDR3: CASSQVYGGSSYEQYF; DNA: TGTGCCAGCAGCCAAGTATATGGCGGGAGCTCCTACGAGCAGTACTTC
D: .; J: TRBJ1-3; V: TRBV7-2; size: many; CDR3: CASSPGTPGNTIYF; DNA: TGTGCCAGCAGCCCGGGGACCCCCGGAAACACCATATATTTT
D: TRBD2; J: TRBJ2-2; V: TRBV7-9; size: few; CDR3: CASSLWGLAEHTGELFF; DNA: TGTGCCAGCAGCTTATGGGGACTAGCGGAGCACACCGGGGAGCTGTTTTTT
D: TRBD1; J: TRBJ1-2; V: TRBV5-6; size: .; CDR3: CASSLGTGSYGYTF; DNA: TGTGCCAGCAGCTTGGGGACAGGGAGTTATGGCTACACCTTC
D: .; J: TRBJ2-6; V: TRBV12-3/TRBV12-4; size: few; CDR3: CASRGPGANVLTF; DNA: TGTGCCAGCAGAGGCCCTGGGGCCAACGTCCTGACTTTC
D: .; J: TRBJ1-3; V: TRBV4-2; size: .; CDR3: CASSREQGTGNTIYF; DNA: TGTGCCAGCAGCCGGGAGCAGGGAACTGGAAACACCATATATTTT
D: .; J: TRBJ1-3; V: TRBV4-3; size: few; CDR3: CASSQERPGNTIYF; DNA: TGCGCCAGCAGCCAAGAACGACCCGGAAACACCATATATTTT
D: .; J: TRBJ1-1; V: TRBV29-1; size: .; CDR3: CSVVGQIMNTEAFF; DNA: TGCAGCGTTGTGGGACAAATCATGAACACTGAAGCTTTCTTT
D: .; J: TRBJ2-3; V: TRBV10-2; size: .; CDR3: CASGGGGTDTQYF; DNA: TGCGCCAGTGGTGGGGGAGGCACAGATACGCAGTATTTT
D: .; J: TRBJ2-7; V: TRBV6-5; size: once; CDR3: CASSYTYMSSYEQYF; DNA: TGTGCCAGCAGTTACACCTACATGAGCTCCTACGAGCAGTACTTC
D: .; J: TRBJ2-7; V: TRBV20-1; size: .; CDR3: CSATADRSYEQYF; DNA: TGCAGTGCTACAGCTGATAGGTCCTACGAGCAGTACTTC
D: .; J: TRBJ2-7; V: TRBV10-3; size: .; CDR3: CAISESVRASYEQYF; DNA: TGTGCCATCAGTGAGTCTGTCAGGGCTTCCTACGAGCAGTACTTC
D: TRBD1; J: TRBJ1-5; V: TRBV20-1; size: few; CDR3: CSAQSTGVEGQPQHF; DNA: TGCAGTGCTCAATCTACAGGGGTGGAAGGGCAGCCCCAGCATTTT
D: TRBD1; J: TRBJ1-6; V: TRBV3-1; size: few; CDR3: CASSQEDRGKSPLHF; DNA: TGTGCCAGCAGCCAAGAGGACAGGGGGAAATCACCCCTCCACTTT
D: TRBD1; J: TRBJ1-2; V: TRBV7-9; size: .; CDR3: CASSKTRTGSGYTF; DNA: TGTGCCAGCAGCAAAACAAGGACAGGGTCTGGCTACACCTTC
D: .; J: TRBJ1-2; V: TRBV30; size: few; CDR3: CAWQGYDYGYTF; DNA: TGTGCCTGGCAGGGCTACGACTATGGCTACACCTTC
D: .; J: TRBJ1-5; V: TRBV10-3; size: many; CDR3: CAISEGGRPQHF; DNA: TGTGCCATCAGTGAGGGCGGGAGGCCCCAGCATTTT
D: .; J: TRBJ1-4; V: TRBV2; size: .; CDR3: CASSEGRGLNEKLFF; DNA: TGTGCCAGCAGTGAAGGCAGAGGCCTGAATGAAAAACTGTTTTTT
D: .; J: TRBJ2-7; V: TRBV7-6; size: .; CDR3: CASSDGRISYEQYF; DNA: TGTGCCAGCAGCGACGGACGGATCTCCTACGAGCAGTACTTC
D: TRBD2; J: TRBJ2-7; V: TRBV7-6; size: .; CDR3: CASSSPGGYEQYF; DNA: TGTGCCAGCAGCTCTCCGGGGGGTTACGAGCAGTACTTC
D: .; J: TRBJ1-5; V: TRBV7-2; size: .; CDR3: CASGQGPGGNQPQHF; DNA: TGTGCCAGCGGTCAGGGGCCGGGGGGCAATCAGCCCCAGCATTTT
D: .; J: TRBJ1-5; V: TRBV19; size: many; CDR3: CASSIRKGVSNQPQHF; DNA: TGTGCCAGTAGTATAAGAAAGGGGGTTAGCAATCAGCCCCAGCATTTT
D: .; J: TRBJ2-1; V: TRBV20-1; size: .; CDR3: CSAAFTFWGSEQFF; DNA: TGCAGTGCTGCCTTTACCTTCTGGGGCAGTGAGCAGTTCTTC
D: TRBD1; J: TRBJ1-6; V: TRBV10-3; size: few; CDR3: CAISEWDRGGSPLHF; DNA: TGTGCCATCAGTGAGTGGGACAGGGGAGGATCACCCCTCCACTTT
D: .; J: TRBJ1-3; V: TRBV28; size: .; CDR3: CASSPGGGNTIYF; DNA: TGTGCCAGCAGTCCGGGGGGCGGAAACACCATATATTTT
D: .; J: TRBJ1-6; V: TRBV12-3/TRBV12-4; size: many; CDR3: CASSLGQNNSPLHF; DNA: TGTGCCAGCAGCTTAGGACAGAATAATTCACCCCTCCACTTT
D: .; J: TRBJ2-3; V: TRBV7-2; size: .; CDR3: CASSWEPYTDTQYF; DNA: TGTGCCAGCTCATGGGAGCCTTACACAGATACGCAGTATTTT
D: TRBD1; J: TRBJ2-3; V: TRBV7-2; size: .; CDR3: CASRMSGGADTQYF; DNA: TGTGCCAGCCGTATGTCAGGGGGAGCAGATACGCAGTATTTT